This T cell receptor beta chain was sequenced during a study of blood T cell repertoires in COVID-19. Germline CDR1 and CDR2: MDHEN and SYDVKM. V shed 6 bases, J shed 7 bases, and the junction held 13 bases outside the gene matches. This CDR3 has 15 residues. Profiling relied on immunoSEQ multiplex PCR, and the TCRdb table lists in-frame clones only, not all of them. This sample has 180,000 or so clones; around four fifths occur once, and the top ten carry 3.6%. The TCR comes from a woman in her forties or fifties in a cohort exposed to, infected with or recovered from COVID-19 (not recorded which). Sequencing input: PBMCs or T cells enriched from blood (not recorded which). The J gene is TRBJ2-7, the V gene TRBV28; TRBD1 matches at 9 bases. The CDR3: CASSPTGTGSVEQYF. In nucleotides, the CDR3 is TGTGCCAGCAGCCCCACCGGGACAGGGTCCGTTGAGCAGTACTTC.